The rows below give T cell receptor beta chains drawn from one sample of a study of lymphopenia after photon versus proton radiotherapy. Generated by immunoSEQ multiplex PCR, the TCRdb table keeps only in-frame clones and is missing some. This table has around 26,000 clones, 81% appearing once. Sequencing was performed on peripheral blood, taken from a patient treated with photon-based radiotherapy. These receptor sequences come from a man aged 50 to 60 with gastric cancer. The CDR3 runs from the conserved cysteine through the conserved F or W.

V: TRBV5-6
CDR3: CASSHGTGAYGYTF

V: TRBV5-1
CDR3: CASSFAGGETQYF

V: TRBV7-6
CDR3: CASSFFPGQGQYEQYF

V: TRBV30
CDR3: CAWDRVGEAFF

V: TRBV7-2
CDR3: CASSRDRVNIQYF

V: TRBV19
CDR3: CASSIEGYQPQHF

V: TRBV6-5
CDR3: CASSRDFSTDTQYF

V: TRBV19
CDR3: CASSQTGRETQYF

V: TRBV7-6
CDR3: CASSERQVLNTGELFF

V: TRBV25-1
CDR3: CASSDIHLPEQYF

V: TRBV18
CDR3: CASSAAGGLGNEQFF

V: TRBV27
CDR3: CASRLLTSKGGETQYF

V: TRBV21-1
CDR3: CASSKFLYNSPLHF

V: TRBV6-1
CDR3: CASSGRQGAWAFF

V: TRBV4-3
CDR3: CASSPTGDGNTEAFF

V: TRBV2
CDR3: CASSGEETQYF

V: TRBV7-6
CDR3: CASGQGSDTQYF

V: TRBV19
CDR3: CASRLSLVGNTEAFF

V: TRBV6-5
CDR3: CASSFPGGTEAFF

V: TRBV7-2
CDR3: CASSQAGGGREYF

V: TRBV5-6
CDR3: CASSLGQDYGYTF

V: TRBV19
CDR3: CASSLQSMAEAFF

V: TRBV6-6
CDR3: CASNLQGASQPQHF

V: TRBV15
CDR3: CATALGQGQPQHF

V: TRBV7-2
CDR3: CASSPTGTPNQPQHF

V: TRBV18
CDR3: CASSPALGTSESEQFF

V: TRBV5-6
CDR3: CASSTGGSYDYTF

V: TRBV6-1
CDR3: CASSARDRGFGPTQYF

V: TRBV7-2
CDR3: CASSLVFWGREGLYTEAFF

V: TRBV9
CDR3: CASSVGPGGGEKLFF

V: TRBV30
CDR3: CAWSVEGYQPQHF

V: TRBV9
CDR3: CASSEGGAGAYYEQYF

V: TRBV23-1
CDR3: CASSQKQDRGTDTQYF

V: TRBV15
CDR3: CATSREWGMNTEAFF

V: TRBV4-3
CDR3: CASSPLPGGSTDTQYF

V: TRBV29-1
CDR3: CSASSSNQPQHF

V: TRBV18
CDR3: CASSPGATGELFF

V: TRBV27
CDR3: CASSFRGRTEAFF

V: TRBV7-3
CDR3: CASSLEVASPQHF

V: TRBV5-1
CDR3: CASSLGASTEAFF

V: TRBV15
CDR3: CATSRDRGYEQYF

V: TRBV10-3
CDR3: CAISEYQIGLNYGYTF

V: TRBV7-3
CDR3: CASSLAPLTEAFF